The 3 T cell receptor beta chains below come from one sample, sequenced in a study of control samples from healthy donors and cancer patients (dated by TCRdb to the early 2020s). The method behind the library was the immunoSEQ multiplex PCR assay. The table comes from immuneACCESS by way of TCRdb, which keeps in-frame sequences with V and J called. Part of the clones is missing from these tables; in studies checked, under half for an unresolved V gene and the rest for unknown reasons. This sample comprises around 150,000 clones, 96% of them detected only once. The ten largest clones take up just over 1% of the sample. The specimen was blood. The receptors here all came from a woman under 40 in good health.

This rearrangement joins TRBV2 to TRBJ1-6; TRBD1 agrees at 7 bases. Trimming took 5 bases from V and 6 from J; bases not matched to a gene: 10. The CDR3 length is 16 residues. Germline CDR1 reads SNHLY; CDR2 reads FYNNEI. CDR3 region: CASSYLQGLINSPLHF. The DNA of the CDR3 is TGTGCCAGCAGTTACTTACAGGGGTTGATTAATTCACCCCTCCACTTT.

In DNA form, the CDR3 reads TGTGCCTGGGGCGAGACCTACGAGCAGTACTTC. Protein product: CAWGETYEQYF. V gene TRBV30 combines with J gene TRBJ2-7; unclear D gene. Germline-derived CDR1 and CDR2 are GTSNPN and SVGIG (reference sequence). V was pared by 5 bases and J by 2 bases, with 7 bases between. This CDR3 has 11 amino acids.

This clone has only one observation. The rearrangement links TRBV5-1 to TRBJ1-1, with D unclear. Germline lookup yields CDR1 SGHRS and CDR2 YFSETQ. The CDR3 is 17 residues long. Trimming shortened V by 2 bases and J by 3 bases, and 20 bases separated the two germline ends. The CDR3 sequence is CASSFLGPGVPYTEAFF. CDR3 DNA sequence: TGCGCCAGCAGCTTCCTTGGCCCTGGGGTTCCATACACTGAAGCTTTCTTT.